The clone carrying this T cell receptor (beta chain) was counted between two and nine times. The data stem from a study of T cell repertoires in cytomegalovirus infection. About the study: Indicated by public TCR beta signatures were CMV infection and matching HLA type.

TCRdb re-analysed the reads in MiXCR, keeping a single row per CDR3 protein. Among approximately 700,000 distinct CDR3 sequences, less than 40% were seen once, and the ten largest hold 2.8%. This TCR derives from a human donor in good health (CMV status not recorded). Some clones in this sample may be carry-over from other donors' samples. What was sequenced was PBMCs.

CDR3 sequence (DNA): TGTGCCAGCTCCCGGGACAGGGGCCGGCATTTT. Translating gives CASSRDRGRHF. The chain employs TRBV6-1 and TRBJ1-5; the match to TRBD1 covers 10 bases. This CDR3 is built from 11 residues. Per the germline V gene, CDR1 is MNHNS and CDR2 is SASEGT. J gave up 15 bases and V 8 bases, and 7 bases lay outside the gene matches.